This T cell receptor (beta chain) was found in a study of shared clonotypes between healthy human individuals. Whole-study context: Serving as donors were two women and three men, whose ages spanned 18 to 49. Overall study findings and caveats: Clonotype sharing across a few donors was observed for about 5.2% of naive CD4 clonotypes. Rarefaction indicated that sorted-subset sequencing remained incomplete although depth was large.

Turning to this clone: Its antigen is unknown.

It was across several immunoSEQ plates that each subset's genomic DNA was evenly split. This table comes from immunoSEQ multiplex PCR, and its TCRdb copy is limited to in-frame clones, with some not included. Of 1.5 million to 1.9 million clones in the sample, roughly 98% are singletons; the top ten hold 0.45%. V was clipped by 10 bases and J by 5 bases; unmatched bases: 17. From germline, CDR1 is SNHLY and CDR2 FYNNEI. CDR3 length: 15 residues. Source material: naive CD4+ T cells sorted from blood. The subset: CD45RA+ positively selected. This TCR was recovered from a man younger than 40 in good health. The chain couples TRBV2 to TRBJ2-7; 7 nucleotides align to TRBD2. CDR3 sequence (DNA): TGTGCCACCAAATTGTCGTACGGGGGGTCCCACGAGCAGTACTTC. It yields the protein CATKLSYGGSHEQYF.